This is a list of T cell receptor beta chains from one sample in a study of blood T cell repertoires in COVID-19. Sequencing used immunoSEQ multiplex PCR; TCRdb keeps in-frame clones, though not all of them. The table lists 250,000 to 300,000 clones, 75% to 95% of them singletons. The sample consisted of PBMCs or T cells enriched from blood (not recorded which). Receptor source: a woman aged 25 to 45 who had recovered from COVID-19. The CDR3 runs from the conserved cysteine through the conserved F or W. Fields, in order: J gene, D gene, V gene, CDR3 DNA, CDR3 protein. A D gene is named only where the DNA matches it firmly.

j_call: TRBJ2-1
d_call: TRBD2
v_call: TRBV28
cdr3_nt: TGTGCCAGCAGAACCGGGACTAGCGGTTACAATGAGCAGTTCTTC
cdr3_aa: CASRTGTSGYNEQFF

j_call: TRBJ1-2
d_call: NA
v_call: TRBV2
cdr3_nt: TGTGCCATGGGGGCAGCATATGGCTACACCTTC
cdr3_aa: CAMGAAYGYTF

j_call: TRBJ2-1
d_call: TRBD1
v_call: TRBV5-1
cdr3_nt: TGCGCCAGCAGCCTTCCCCTGGGACAGGGGGTCAACAATGAGCAGTTCTTC
cdr3_aa: CASSLPLGQGVNNEQFF

j_call: TRBJ2-7
d_call: TRBD2
v_call: TRBV30
cdr3_nt: TGTGCCTGGAGTCCACGGGGGGGATTTTACGAGCAGTACTTC
cdr3_aa: CAWSPRGGFYEQYF

j_call: TRBJ2-7
d_call: TRBD2
v_call: TRBV13
cdr3_nt: TGTGCCAGCAGCTTTATGACTAGCGGCAGCTCCTACGAGCAGTACTTC
cdr3_aa: CASSFMTSGSSYEQYF

j_call: TRBJ2-2
d_call: TRBD2
v_call: TRBV19
cdr3_nt: TGTGCCAGTCGGGGGGTTGGAACGGCTACCACCGGGGAGCTGTTTTTT
cdr3_aa: CASRGVGTATTGELFF

j_call: TRBJ1-1
d_call: TRBD1
v_call: TRBV3-1/TRBV3-2
cdr3_nt: TGTGCCAGCAGCCAAGAGAGGACAGGGGCTGCTTTCTTT
cdr3_aa: CASSQERTGAAFF

j_call: TRBJ2-1
d_call: TRBD2
v_call: TRBV27
cdr3_nt: TGTGCCAGCATCCCCCGACTAGCGGATTACAATGAGCAGTTCTTC
cdr3_aa: CASIPRLADYNEQFF

j_call: TRBJ1-5
d_call: NA
v_call: TRBV28
cdr3_nt: TGTGCCAGCAGTTTGCTCCACAGATTACATAGCAATCAGCCCCAGCATTTT
cdr3_aa: CASSLLHRLHSNQPQHF

j_call: TRBJ2-5
d_call: TRBD2
v_call: TRBV9
cdr3_nt: TGTGCCAGCAGCGTAGTCCCAGCGGGAGGGAGAGAGACCCAGTACTTC
cdr3_aa: CASSVVPAGGRETQYF